A single sample is the source of the 13 T cell receptor beta chains below, sequenced in a study of shared clonotypes between healthy human individuals. Profiling relied on immunoSEQ multiplex PCR, and the TCRdb table lists in-frame clones only, not all of them. The profile shows approximately 1,500,000 clones, approximately 98% of them singletons. The sequenced sample was naive CD4+ T cells sorted from blood. Regarding subset: CD45RA+ positively selected. Receptors originate from a man between 25 and 39 years old in good health.

This rearrangement joins TRBV19 to TRBJ2-7, with TRBD2 matching over 11 bases. V shed 6 bases, J shed 5 bases, and the junction held 3 bases outside the gene matches. Germline values: CDR1 LNHDA, CDR2 SQIVND (reference sequence). This CDR3 is built from 13 residues. The chain's CDR3 is CASRGLAGHEQYF. CDR3 DNA: TGTGCCAGTAGAGGACTAGCGGGCCACGAGCAGTACTTC. Using reference TRBV19 and TRBJ2-7 for the parts outside the CDR3, the full variable domain is DGGITQSPKYLFRKEGQNVTLSCEQNLNHDAMYWYRQDPGQGLRLIYYSQIVNDFQKGDIAEGYSVSREKKESFPLTVTSAQKNPTAFYLCASRGLAGHEQYFGPGTRLTVT.

The chain employs TRBV5-4 and TRBJ2-3; 9 positions agree with TRBD1. V dropped 4 bases and J dropped 1; count of bases not matched to a gene: 4. Germline assignment: CDR1 SGHNT and CDR2 YYREEE (reference sequence). CDR3 length equals 15 residues. CDR3 amino acids: CASSTGGAGTDTQYF. CDR3 nucleotides: TGTGCCAGCAGCACAGGGGGCGCCGGCACAGATACGCAGTATTTT.

A note on this clone: This same CDR3 is encoded by further DNA sequences in the sample. The chain carries TRBV9 and TRBJ2-7; a possible D gene is TRBD2 (6 bases). CDR1 and CDR2 from the germline V gene are SGDLS and YYNGEE. This CDR3 is 14 amino acids long. V was cut by 0 bases and J by 3 bases, with 10 bases left in between. The chain's CDR3 is CASSVGGRNYEQYF. The CDR3 DNA reads TGTGCCAGCAGCGTAGGGGGGAGGAACTACGAGCAGTACTTC. Using reference TRBV9 and TRBJ2-7 for the parts outside the CDR3, the full variable domain is DSGVTQTPKHLITATGQRVTLRCSPRSGDLSVYWYQQSLDQGLQFLIQYYNGEERAKGNILERFSAQQFPDLHSELNLSSLELGDSALYFCASSVGGRNYEQYFGPGTRLTVT.

The chain combines TRBV7-6 with TRBJ2-5; 12 positions match TRBD2. Trimming removed 0 bases from V and 1 base from J; junction bases left unmatched: 9. The germline gives CDR1 SGHVS, CDR2 FNYEAQ. The CDR3 runs 19 residues. This chain's CDR3 is CASSLAPSGRAFSQETQYF. For the CDR3, the DNA is TGTGCCAGCAGCTTAGCGCCTAGCGGGAGGGCCTTTTCCCAAGAGACCCAGTACTTC.

The J gene is TRBJ2-1, the V gene TRBV4-1; no firm D call. The germline V and J ends were trimmed by 4 bases and 0 bases, with 16 bases remaining between them. The CDR3 runs 17 residues. Germline-derived CDR1 and CDR2 are MGHRA and YSYEKL. The CDR3 loop is CASSLVWAGSSYNEQFF. The CDR3 region has the DNA TGCGCCAGCAGCCTAGTATGGGCAGGCAGCTCCTACAATGAGCAGTTCTTC.

The rearrangement links TRBV15 to TRBJ2-1, with TRBD2 matching 10 bases. CDR3 length: 18 amino acids. Per the germline V gene, CDR1 is LNHNV and CDR2 is YYDKDF (reference sequence). V lost 0 bases, J lost 4 bases, and 9 bases stayed unmatched. CDR3 residues: CATSRDNVLAGVYNEQFF. CDR3 coding DNA: TGTGCCACCAGCAGAGATAACGTTCTAGCGGGAGTTTACAATGAGCAGTTCTTC.

V is TRBV6-1 and J is TRBJ2-7; TRBD1 matches 11 bases. V was pared by 4 bases and J by 5 bases, with 7 bases of the junction left unmatched. Germline CDR1 reads MNHNS; CDR2 reads SASEGT. This CDR3 comprises 15 residues. CDR3 residues: CASSVPGQGDHEQYF. Here the CDR3 DNA reads TGTGCCAGCAGTGTCCCGGGACAGGGGGACCACGAGCAGTACTTC.

The chain has TRBV9 and TRBJ1-3; D gene unclear. The CDR3 runs to 13 residues. Germline CDR1 SGDLS, CDR2 YYNGEE. V gave up 4 bases and J gave up 4 bases, with 9 bases separating them. For the CDR3, the DNA is TGTGCCAGCAGCACTTATACAGGAAACACCATATATTTT. It translates to CASSTYTGNTIYF.

This chain uses TRBV28 with TRBJ2-2; 15 bases map to TRBD2. The CDR3 contains 20 residues. The ends lost 2 bases at V and 0 bases at J; junction bases unmatched: 7. CDR1 is MDHEN, CDR2 SYDVKM, per germline. CDR3 region: CASSLGGLAGGGTNTGELFF. The CDR3 bases are TGTGCCAGCAGTTTAGGCGGACTAGCGGGAGGGGGAACGAACACCGGGGAGCTGTTTTTT.

The chain carries TRBV6-1 and TRBJ1-2; 7 bases align to TRBD1. The CDR3 sequence is 14 residues long. Trimming cost V 8 bases and J 4 bases; bases outside gene matches: 10. The germline gives CDR1 MNHNS, CDR2 SASEGT. This CDR3 is CASEWRGRVYGYTF. The CDR3 nucleotides are TGTGCCAGCGAGTGGAGGGGGCGGGTCTATGGCTACACCTTC.

This chain links TRBV4-1 with TRBJ1-4; D is perhaps TRBD1 (6 bases). From germline, CDR1 is MGHRA and CDR2 YSYEKL. V shed 4 bases and J shed 3 bases, with 12 bases lying between them. The CDR3 spans 15 residues. CDR3 sequence: CASSPYRVANEKLFF. The CDR3, as DNA: TGCGCCAGCAGCCCTTACAGGGTCGCTAATGAAAAACTGTTTTTT.

This clone was seen once. The rearrangement uses TRBV9 and TRBJ2-7; D perhaps matches TRBD2 (6 bases). Germline V gene lookup returns CDR1 SGDLS and CDR2 YYNGEE. This CDR3 spans 14 amino acids. V lost 0 bases and J 7 bases, leaving 14 bases between the germline ends. DNA for the CDR3: TGTGCCAGCAGCGTAGCGGCGGGACGAGGGGAGCAGTACTTC. Its protein is CASSVAAGRGEQYF.

This chain uses TRBV6-5 with TRBJ1-5, with 8 bases lining up with TRBD1. The CDR3 covers 15 residues. V dropped 6 bases and J dropped 2; count of bases not matched to a gene: 6. Germline V gene sequence: CDR1 MNHEY, CDR2 SVGAGI. The CDR3 sequence is CASSPQGARNQPQHF. The CDR3 DNA reads TGTGCCAGCAGCCCTCAGGGGGCGCGCAATCAGCCCCAGCATTTT.